This paragraph reports one T cell receptor beta chain. Its cognate antigen is unknown. These data are taken from a study of PD-1 blockade in classical Hodgkin lymphoma. Described time point: cycle 4 day 1 (C4D1), after around six weeks of nivolumab. Each of the patients experienced relapse following autologous stem cell transplantation, and their brentuximab vedotin exposure differed. Best overall response was complete response, partial response or progressive disease in these relapsed/refractory classical Hodgkin lymphoma patients. Clones were read by immunoSEQ multiplex PCR, and TCRdb kept only the in-frame ones, dropping some. There are about 44,000 clones in the sample; around three fifths occur only once, and around 3.1% lies in the top ten. Whole-study findings and limits: Those achieving complete response showed baseline diversity like newly diagnosed patients.

This CDR3 has 14 residues. The V and J ends lost 7 bases and 4 bases, in that order; junction bases with no gene match: 8. CDR1 and CDR2 from the germline V gene are ENHRY and SYGVKD. The rearrangement joins TRBV10-3 to TRBJ1-2, with TRBD1 matching 8 bases. Sequenced here: peripheral blood mononuclear cells (PBMCs), sampled before the fourth cycle of nivolumab. This sequence originates from a human donor with classical Hodgkin lymphoma. The CDR3 DNA reads TGTGCCATCACCCCAGGGGGCTCCCGCTATGGCTACACCTTC. It specifies CAITPGGSRYGYTF.